This TCR beta chain was recovered during a study of CD8 T cells in ankylosing spondylitis. There are a few counts of this clonotype. Its antigen remains unidentified. Notes on the study in general: Disease-associated clones were CD8+ and fairly uncommon in peripheral blood. Matched ankylosing spondylitis synovial fluid reportedly contained a significantly enriched population of disease-linked clones. Blood from ankylosing spondylitis patients appeared to carry a characteristic roughly 8-variant TCR beta motif.

From germline, CDR1 is DFQATT and CDR2 SNEGSKA (reference sequence). The CDR3 runs 14 residues. V lost 3 bases to trimming and J lost 1 base; unmatched junction nucleotides: 4. Each CDR3 protein is one row after TCRdb ran MiXCR on the 5' RACE reads. The data hold approximately 440,000 distinct CDR3 sequences, with roughly 17% observed a single time. Sequenced input: blood, either unsorted or a sorted T cell fraction (not recorded which). The origin of this receptor is a male donor with ankylosing spondylitis. The chain has TRBV20-1 and TRBJ1-1; 8 nucleotides agree with TRBD1. CDR3 in DNA: TGCAGTGCTAGGCTACAGGGGGGGAACACTGAAGCTTTCTTT. Translated: CSARLQGGNTEAFF.